The T cell receptor (beta chain) described here comes from a study of cytomegalovirus exposure and HLA in healthy donors. PCR used 60 Vbeta primers and 13 Jbeta primers. Only in-frame clones appear in the TCRdb table, and some are missing; sequencing was by immunoSEQ multiplex PCR. Of tens of thousands of clones listed, roughly 79% are singletons. The CDR3 is 13 residues long. Trimming pared 8 bases from V and 8 bases from J, leaving 15 bases between. Germline V gene lookup returns CDR1 SNHLY and CDR2 FYNNEI. This receptor was taken from a male donor in good health and CMV-seronegative. This chain uses TRBV2 with TRBJ1-4, with a weak D call TRBD1 (5 bases). The sample taken for sequencing was PBMCs. The CDR3 nucleotides read TGTGCCAGCTGGGTAGGGGCGGTCGAAAAACTGTTTTTT. Residues: CASWVGAVEKLFF.